These 4 T cell receptor beta chains share one sample of origin, sequenced in a study of blood T cells in healthy people across ages. Primed by a sample-barcoded 5' primer and a J-beta primer mix, a second PCR proceeded for about 7 to 11 cycles. Each CDR3 protein is one row after TCRdb ran MiXCR on the 5' RACE reads. The table lists around 650,000 distinct CDR3 sequences, about 43% of them singletons. The sequenced material came from blood. Receptor source: an elderly man in good health.

V gene TRBV6-5 combines with J gene TRBJ2-7, with D possibly being TRBD2 (5 bases). The V end was cut by 5 bases, the J end by 6 bases, with 11 bases between. This CDR3 has 12 amino acids. Germline V gives CDR1 MNHEY, CDR2 SVGAGI. The CDR3 sequence: CASSTRAGEQYF. CDR3 nucleotides: TGTGCCAGCAGTACTCGGGCGGGCGAGCAGTACTTC.

This clonotype occurred a few times. The V call is TRBV6-5, the J call TRBJ2-4; D gene unclear. The CDR3 spans 14 residues. In germline, CDR1 is MNHEY, CDR2 SVGAGI. V lost 6 bases and J lost 1, with 10 bases in between. As DNA, the CDR3 is TGTGCCAGCAGACCAGGCCAGGCCAAAAACATTCAGTACTTC. Translated, it gives CASRPGQAKNIQYF.

This clonotype occurred once. This chain connects TRBV28 to TRBJ1-5; D remains ambiguous. V dropped 6 bases and J dropped 6 bases, with 9 bases sitting between them. The CDR3 has 12 amino acids. Germline CDR1 and CDR2: MDHEN and SYDVKM. The CDR3 nucleotides read TGTGCCAGCAGCCAGGACCCTCAGCCCCAGCATTTT. Its protein is CASSQDPQPQHF.

As DNA, the CDR3 is TGTGCCAGCAGTCTGGACCAGGGGGCCGAGCAGTACTTC. It encodes CASSLDQGAEQYF. The J gene is TRBJ2-7, the V gene TRBV28; 8 bases map to TRBD1. V was clipped by 5 bases and J by 6 bases; unmatched bases: 6. Looked up from germline, CDR1 is MDHEN and CDR2 is SYDVKM. The CDR3 runs to 13 residues.